The 13 T cell receptor beta chains below all came from one sample that was sequenced in a study of blood T cell repertoires in COVID-19. Libraries were prepared by immunoSEQ multiplex PCR; TCRdb keeps only in-frame clonotypes and omits some of them. The sample has tens of thousands of clones; 80% to 90% are singletons. The sample consisted of peripheral blood. These receptors were obtained from a woman in her fifties or sixties with acute or convalescent COVID-19.

The chain links TRBV7-9 to TRBJ2-1, with TRBD1 as a possible D gene (6 bases). Trimming pared 3 bases from V and 9 bases from J, leaving 12 bases between. The CDR3 is 13 amino acids. CDR1 SEHNR and CDR2 FQNEAQ come from the germline V gene (reference sequence). The CDR3 region has the DNA TGTGCCAGCAGCTTCTTACCGGACAGTGAGCAGTTCTTC. The encoded protein is CASSFLPDSEQFF.

The gene calls are TRBV28 and TRBJ1-4; weak D call: TRBD1 (5 bases). V was shortened by 6 bases and J by 8 bases, with 19 bases between the two germline ends. The germline CDR1 and CDR2 sequences are MDHEN and SYDVKM. The CDR3 contains 15 residues. The CDR3 spells CASSSPRGVREKLFF. As DNA, the CDR3 is TGTGCCAGCAGCTCCCCTCGGGGGGTCAGGGAAAAACTGTTTTTT. Full variable domain (rest looked up from reference TRBV28 and TRBJ1-4): DVKVTQSSRYLVKRTGEKVFLECVQDMDHENMFWYRQDPGLGLRLIYFSYDVKMKEKGDIPEGYSVSREKKERFSLILESASTNQTSMYLCASSSPRGVREKLFFGSGTQLSVL.

V gene TRBV24-1 combines with J gene TRBJ1-2; 10 bases are a match to TRBD1. The germline CDR1 and CDR2 sequences are KGHDR and SFDVKD. V trimming: 3 bases; J trimming: 6 bases; junction bases outside the gene matches: 9. The CDR3 has 16 amino acids. CDR3 sequence: CATSDPRTGGHHGYTF. The CDR3 bases are TGTGCCACCAGTGATCCACGGACAGGGGGACATCATGGCTACACCTTC.

With respect to this clone: Sequence at one end of the junction differs from germline and may be a read error. Here the CDR3 DNA reads TGTGCCTGGAGTGGGGATAGCGGCGGGACAGCTACGCAGTATTTT. It translates to CAWSGDSGGTATQYF. The rearrangement joins TRBV30 to TRBJ2-3, with a possible D match to TRBD1 (7 bases). The germline gives CDR1 GTSNPN, CDR2 SVGIG (reference sequence). The CDR3 consists of 15 residues.

The chain combines TRBV3-1 (or the pseudogene TRBV3-2) with TRBJ2-5, with unresolved D. The germline gives CDR1 LGHDT, CDR2 YNNKEL (reference sequence). The CDR3 spans 13 residues. V was shortened by 4 bases and J by 2 bases, with 8 bases between the two germline ends. CDR3 sequence (DNA): TGTGCCAGCAGCCTTAGTCTTCAAGAGACCCAGTACTTC. Translated, it gives CASSLSLQETQYF.

The V and J genes are TRBV4-2 and TRBJ2-3; 7 positions agree with TRBD1. Trimming removed 0 bases from V and 4 bases from J; junction bases left unmatched: 7. Germline-derived CDR1 and CDR2 are LGHNA and YNFKEQ. This CDR3 contains 16 residues. CDR3 nucleotides: TGTGCCAGCAGCCAAGAGGTGGACAGGATGGCAGATACGCAGTATTTT. This gives the protein CASSQEVDRMADTQYF.

The V gene is TRBV24-1, the J gene TRBJ2-6, with TRBD2 matching over 7 bases. Per the germline V gene, CDR1 is KGHDR and CDR2 is SFDVKD. After removal of 2 bases from V and 4 bases from J, the junction contained 7 bases not matched to a gene. This CDR3 is built from 17 residues. The chain's CDR3 is CATSDSGRGLGANVLTF. The CDR3 bases are TGTGCCACCAGTGATTCGGGGAGGGGACTGGGGGCCAACGTCCTGACTTTC.

This clone has a handful of counts. The same CDR3 is also encoded by other DNA sequences in this sample. This sequence joins TRBV5-1 and TRBJ2-2; D uncertain. Trimming pared 4 bases from V and 6 bases from J, leaving 10 bases between. The CDR3 runs to 13 residues. Germline V lookup: CDR1 SGHRS, CDR2 YFSETQ. The CDR3 DNA reads as TGCGCCAGCAGCCCTCCCGGAGCCGGGGAGCTGTTTTTT. This sequence encodes CASSPPGAGELFF.

The CDR3 DNA is TGCGCCAGCAGCCAGAAGCAGACTAGCGGGGGGGAGAATGAGCAGTTCTTC. The encoded protein is CASSQKQTSGGENEQFF. The chain links TRBV4-1 to TRBJ2-1; 14 bases fit TRBD2. V shed 3 bases and J 7 bases; nucleotides not matched to a gene: 8. Looked up from germline, CDR1 is MGHRA and CDR2 is YSYEKL. The CDR3 consists of 17 residues.

The chain employs TRBV7-3 and TRBJ2-2; 12 bases align to TRBD2. Germline lookup yields CDR1 SGHTA and CDR2 FQGTGA. The V gene end was trimmed by 1 base and the J gene end by 4 bases; junction bases not matched to a gene: 10. CDR3 length: 19 residues. The CDR3 sequence: CASSLNPRLAGGSTGELFF. For the CDR3, the DNA is TGTGCCAGCAGCTTAAATCCGCGGCTAGCGGGGGGGAGCACCGGGGAGCTGTTTTTT. Full variable domain (outside the CDR3, taken from reference TRBV7-3 and TRBJ2-2): GAGVSQTPSNKVTEKGKYVELRCDPISGHTALYWYRQSLGQGPEFLIYFQGTGAADDSGLPNDRFFAVRPEGSVSTLKIQRTERGDSAVYLCASSLNPRLAGGSTGELFFGEGSRLTVL.

This chain uses TRBV6-6 with TRBJ1-1; D unclear. V was clipped by 5 bases and J by 2 bases, with 12 bases between them. The CDR3 spans 14 residues. CDR1 MNHNY and CDR2 SVGAGI come from the germline V gene (reference sequence). The CDR3 loop reads CASSNPHGNTEAFF. The DNA of the CDR3 is TGTGCCAGCAGTAACCCTCACGGTAACACTGAAGCTTTCTTT.

The V and J genes are TRBV4-2 and TRBJ1-2; D remains unclear. The CDR3 is 15 residues long. The germline V gene has CDR1 LGHNA and CDR2 YNFKEQ. V gave up 4 bases and J gave up 8 bases, with 20 bases separating them. This CDR3 reads CASSLQFEAGEGYTF. In DNA form, the CDR3 reads TGTGCCAGCAGCCTCCAGTTCGAGGCCGGAGAGGGCTACACCTTC.

This rearrangement joins TRBV15 to TRBJ1-5; a possible D gene is TRBD1 (5 bases). The V end lost 2 bases, the J end lost 0 bases, and 17 bases lay between the germline ends. The CDR3 sequence is 18 residues long. CDR1 and CDR2 from the germline V gene are LNHNV and YYDKDF (reference sequence). CDR3 nucleotides: TGTGCCACCAGCAGAAAGGGGCCTGAGCCCTATAGCAATCAGCCCCAGCATTTT. Protein product: CATSRKGPEPYSNQPQHF.